This T cell receptor beta chain was sequenced in a study of cytomegalovirus exposure and HLA in healthy donors. The wider study: The 130 or so validation repertoires and the 666 first-cohort repertoires shared a platform, a later analysis reported. General study points: In vitro, three CMV-associated chains proved specific for CMV antigens.

As for this clone: Its specificity is unknown.

TCRdb keeps only in-frame clones here, not all; method: immunoSEQ multiplex PCR. This table has over 150,000 clones, about 90% appearing once. Trimming removed 7 bases from V and 2 bases from J, with 11 bases in between. Germline CDR1 is SNHLY and CDR2 is FYNNEI. The CDR3 covers 13 residues. The genes are TRBV2 and TRBJ2-5, with no clear D. The sample consisted of PBMCs. The receptor was isolated from a woman under 30 in good health and CMV-seropositive. The CDR3 is CASIFQVQETQYF. CDR3 coding DNA: TGTGCCAGCATTTTCCAGGTTCAAGAGACCCAGTACTTC.